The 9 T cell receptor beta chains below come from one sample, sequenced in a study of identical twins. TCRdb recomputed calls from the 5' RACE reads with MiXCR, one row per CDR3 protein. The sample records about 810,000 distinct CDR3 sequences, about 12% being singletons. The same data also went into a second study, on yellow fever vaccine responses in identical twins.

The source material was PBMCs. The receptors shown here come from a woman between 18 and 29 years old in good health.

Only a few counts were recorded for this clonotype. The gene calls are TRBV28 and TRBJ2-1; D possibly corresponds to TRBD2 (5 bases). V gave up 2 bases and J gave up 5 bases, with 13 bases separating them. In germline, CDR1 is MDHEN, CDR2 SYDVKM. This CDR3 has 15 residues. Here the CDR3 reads CASSLRLAINNEQFF. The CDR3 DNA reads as TGTGCCAGCAGTTTAAGGCTAGCTATAAACAATGAGCAGTTCTTC.

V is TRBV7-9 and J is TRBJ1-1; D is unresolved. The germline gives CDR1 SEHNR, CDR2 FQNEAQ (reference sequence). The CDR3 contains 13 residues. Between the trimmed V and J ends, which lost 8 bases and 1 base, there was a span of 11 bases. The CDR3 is CASSGSPNTEAFF. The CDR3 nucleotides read TGTGCCAGCTCCGGTTCTCCGAACACTGAAGCTTTCTTT.

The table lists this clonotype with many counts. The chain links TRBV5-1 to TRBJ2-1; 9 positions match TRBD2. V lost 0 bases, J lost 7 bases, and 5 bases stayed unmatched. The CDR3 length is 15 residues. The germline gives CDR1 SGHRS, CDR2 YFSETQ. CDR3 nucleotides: TGCGCCAGCAGCTTGGTGGCTAGCGGGACTAATGAGCAGTTCTTC. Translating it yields CASSLVASGTNEQFF.

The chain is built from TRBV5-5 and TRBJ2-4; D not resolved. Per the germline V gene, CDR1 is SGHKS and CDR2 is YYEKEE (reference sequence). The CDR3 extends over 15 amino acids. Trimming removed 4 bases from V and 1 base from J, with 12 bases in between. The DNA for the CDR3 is TGTGCCAGCAGCCAACAAGGGATCGCCAAAAACATTCAGTACTTC. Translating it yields CASSQQGIAKNIQYF. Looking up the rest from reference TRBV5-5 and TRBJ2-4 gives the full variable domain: DAGVTQSPTHLIKTRGQQVTLRCSPISGHKSVSWYQQVLGQGPQFIFQYYEKEERGRGNFPDRFSARQFPNYSSELNVNALLLGDSALYLCASSQQGIAKNIQYFGAGTRLSVL.

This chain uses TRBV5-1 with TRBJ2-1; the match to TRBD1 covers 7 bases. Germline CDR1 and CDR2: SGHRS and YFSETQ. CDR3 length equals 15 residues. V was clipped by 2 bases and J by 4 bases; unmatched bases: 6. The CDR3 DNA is TGCGCCAGCAGCTTCTTTGGGACAGATTACAATGAGCAGTTCTTC. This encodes CASSFFGTDYNEQFF.

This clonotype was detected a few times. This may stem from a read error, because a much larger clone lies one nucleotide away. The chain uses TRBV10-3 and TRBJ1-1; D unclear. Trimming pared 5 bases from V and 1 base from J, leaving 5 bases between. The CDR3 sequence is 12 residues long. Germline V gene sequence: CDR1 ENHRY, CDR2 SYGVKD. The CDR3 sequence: CAISSGNTEAFF. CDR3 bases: TGTGCCATCAGTTCAGGGAACACTGAAGCTTTCTTT.

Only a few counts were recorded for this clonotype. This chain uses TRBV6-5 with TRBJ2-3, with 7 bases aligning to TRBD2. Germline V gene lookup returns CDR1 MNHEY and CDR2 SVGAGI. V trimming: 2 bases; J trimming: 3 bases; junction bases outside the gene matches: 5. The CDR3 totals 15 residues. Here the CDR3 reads CASSYGGGGTDTQYF. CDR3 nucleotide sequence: TGTGCCAGCAGTTACGGCGGCGGGGGTACAGATACGCAGTATTTT.

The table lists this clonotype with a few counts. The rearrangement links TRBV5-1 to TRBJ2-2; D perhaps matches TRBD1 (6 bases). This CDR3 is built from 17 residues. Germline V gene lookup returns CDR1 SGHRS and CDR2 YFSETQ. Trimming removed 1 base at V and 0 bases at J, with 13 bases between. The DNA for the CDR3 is TGCGCCAGCAGCTTGTCCTGGGGACAAACGAACACCGGGGAGCTGTTTTTT. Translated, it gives CASSLSWGQTNTGELFF.

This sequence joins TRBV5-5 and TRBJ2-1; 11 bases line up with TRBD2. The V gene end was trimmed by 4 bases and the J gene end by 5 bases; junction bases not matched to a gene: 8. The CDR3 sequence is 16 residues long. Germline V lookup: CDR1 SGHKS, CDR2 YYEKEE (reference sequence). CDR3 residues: CASSPLAGGTNNEQFF. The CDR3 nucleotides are TGTGCCAGCAGCCCCCTAGCGGGGGGCACCAACAATGAGCAGTTCTTC.